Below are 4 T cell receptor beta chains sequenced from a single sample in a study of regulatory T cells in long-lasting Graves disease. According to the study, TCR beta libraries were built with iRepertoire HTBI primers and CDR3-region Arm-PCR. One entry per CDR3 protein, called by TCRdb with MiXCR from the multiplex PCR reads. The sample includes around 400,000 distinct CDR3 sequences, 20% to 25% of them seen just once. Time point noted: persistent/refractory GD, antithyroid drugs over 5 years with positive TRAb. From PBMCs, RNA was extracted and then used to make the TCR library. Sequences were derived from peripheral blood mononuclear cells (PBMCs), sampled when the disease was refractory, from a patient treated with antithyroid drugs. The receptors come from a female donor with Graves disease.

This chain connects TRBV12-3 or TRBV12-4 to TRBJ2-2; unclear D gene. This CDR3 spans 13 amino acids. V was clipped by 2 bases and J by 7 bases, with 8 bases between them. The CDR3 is CASSLNYSGELFF. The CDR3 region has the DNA TGTGCCAGCAGTTTAAACTATAGCGGGGAGCTGTTTTTT.

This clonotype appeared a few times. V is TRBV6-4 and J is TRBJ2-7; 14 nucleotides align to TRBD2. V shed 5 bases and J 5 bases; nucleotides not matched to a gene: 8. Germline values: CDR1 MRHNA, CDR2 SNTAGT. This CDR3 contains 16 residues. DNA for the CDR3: TGTGCCAGCAGTCCTAAGCCGGGACTAGCGGGAGACGAGCAGTACTTC. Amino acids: CASSPKPGLAGDEQYF.

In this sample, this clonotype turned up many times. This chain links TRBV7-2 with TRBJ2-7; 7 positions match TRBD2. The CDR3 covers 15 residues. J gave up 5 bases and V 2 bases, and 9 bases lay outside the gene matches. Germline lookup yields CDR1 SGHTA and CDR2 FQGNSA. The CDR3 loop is CASSLTGGSFHEQYF. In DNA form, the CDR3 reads TGTGCCAGCAGCTTAACGGGCGGGAGTTTCCACGAGCAGTACTTC.

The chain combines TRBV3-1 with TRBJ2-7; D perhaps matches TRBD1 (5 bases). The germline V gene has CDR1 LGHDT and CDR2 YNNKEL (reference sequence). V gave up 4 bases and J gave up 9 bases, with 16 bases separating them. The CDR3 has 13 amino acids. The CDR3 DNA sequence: TGTGCCAGCAGCCTGGGCCGACAGACCGGGCAGTACTTC. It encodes CASSLGRQTGQYF.